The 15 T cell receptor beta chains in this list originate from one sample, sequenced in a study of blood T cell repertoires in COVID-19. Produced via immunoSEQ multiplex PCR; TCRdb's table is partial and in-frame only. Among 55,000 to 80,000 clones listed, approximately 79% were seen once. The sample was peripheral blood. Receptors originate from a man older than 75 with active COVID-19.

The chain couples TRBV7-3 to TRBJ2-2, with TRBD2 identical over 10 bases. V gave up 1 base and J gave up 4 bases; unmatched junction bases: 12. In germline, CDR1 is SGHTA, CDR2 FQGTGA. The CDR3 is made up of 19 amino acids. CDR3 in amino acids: CASSLRSSSGSLATGELFF. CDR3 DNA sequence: TGTGCCAGCAGCTTAAGGAGCTCTAGCGGGAGTTTGGCCACCGGGGAGCTGTTTTTT.

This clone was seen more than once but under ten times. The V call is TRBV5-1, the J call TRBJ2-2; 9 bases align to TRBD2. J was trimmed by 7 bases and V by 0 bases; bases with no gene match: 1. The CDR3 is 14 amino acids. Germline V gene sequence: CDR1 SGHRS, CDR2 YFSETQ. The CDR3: CASSLGGRGGELFF. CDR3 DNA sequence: TGCGCCAGCAGCTTGGGCGGGAGGGGCGGGGAGCTGTTTTTT.

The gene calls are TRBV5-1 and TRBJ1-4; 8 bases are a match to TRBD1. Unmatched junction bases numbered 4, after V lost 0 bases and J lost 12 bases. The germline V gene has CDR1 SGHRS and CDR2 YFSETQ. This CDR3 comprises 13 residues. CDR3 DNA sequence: TGCGCCAGCAGCTTGGCGGACAGGGAAGAACTGTTTTTT. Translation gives CASSLADREELFF.

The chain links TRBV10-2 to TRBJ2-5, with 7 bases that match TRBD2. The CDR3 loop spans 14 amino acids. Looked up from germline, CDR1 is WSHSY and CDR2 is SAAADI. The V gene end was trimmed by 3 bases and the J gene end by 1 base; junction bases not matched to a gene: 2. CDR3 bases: TGCGCCAGCAGTGAACGCGGGGGCCAAGAGACCCAGTACTTC. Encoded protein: CASSERGGQETQYF.

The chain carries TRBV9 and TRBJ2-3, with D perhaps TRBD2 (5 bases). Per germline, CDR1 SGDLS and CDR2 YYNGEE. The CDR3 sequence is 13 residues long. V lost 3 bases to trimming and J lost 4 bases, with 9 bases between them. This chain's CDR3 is CASSAAVPDTQYF. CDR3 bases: TGTGCCAGCAGCGCAGCGGTTCCAGATACGCAGTATTTT.

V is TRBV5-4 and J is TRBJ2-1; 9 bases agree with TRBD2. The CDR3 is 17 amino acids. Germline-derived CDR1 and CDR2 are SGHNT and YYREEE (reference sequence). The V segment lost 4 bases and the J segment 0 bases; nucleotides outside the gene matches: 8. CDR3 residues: CASSRGGALSSYNEQFF. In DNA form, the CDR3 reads TGTGCCAGCAGCCGCGGGGGGGCCCTTAGCTCCTACAATGAGCAGTTCTTC.

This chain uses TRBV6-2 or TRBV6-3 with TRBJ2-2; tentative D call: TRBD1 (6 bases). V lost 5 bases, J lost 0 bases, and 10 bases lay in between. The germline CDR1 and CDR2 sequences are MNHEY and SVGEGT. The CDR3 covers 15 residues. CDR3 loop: CASSRTAANTGELFF. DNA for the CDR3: TGTGCCAGCAGTAGGACAGCCGCGAACACCGGGGAGCTGTTTTTT.

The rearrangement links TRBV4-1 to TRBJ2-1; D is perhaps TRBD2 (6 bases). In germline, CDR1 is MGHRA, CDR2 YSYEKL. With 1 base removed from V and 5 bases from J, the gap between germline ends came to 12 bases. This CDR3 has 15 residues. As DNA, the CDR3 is TGCGCCAGCAGCCAAGCGGCTAGCGATAACAATGAGCAGTTCTTC. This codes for CASSQAASDNNEQFF.

The CDR3 sequence: CASSSDPGFGAFF. Written as DNA, the CDR3 is TGTGCCAGCAGTTCTGACCCGGGGTTTGGAGCTTTCTTT. The chain has TRBV28 and TRBJ1-1; no definite D call. CDR3 length: 13 residues. Germline values: CDR1 MDHEN, CDR2 SYDVKM. The ends were cut back, 4 bases at V and 10 bases at J, with 16 bases in the middle. Complete variable domain (other parts from reference TRBV28 and TRBJ1-1): DVKVTQSSRYLVKRTGEKVFLECVQDMDHENMFWYRQDPGLGLRLIYFSYDVKMKEKGDIPEGYSVSREKKERFSLILESASTNQTSMYLCASSSDPGFGAFFGQGTRLTVV.

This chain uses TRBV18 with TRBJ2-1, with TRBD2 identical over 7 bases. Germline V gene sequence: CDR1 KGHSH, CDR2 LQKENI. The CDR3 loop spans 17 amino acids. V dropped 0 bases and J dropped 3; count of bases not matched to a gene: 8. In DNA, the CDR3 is TGTGCCAGCTCACCACCGGGGGGGGGAGGAGACTACAATGAGCAGTTCTTC. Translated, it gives CASSPPGGGGDYNEQFF.

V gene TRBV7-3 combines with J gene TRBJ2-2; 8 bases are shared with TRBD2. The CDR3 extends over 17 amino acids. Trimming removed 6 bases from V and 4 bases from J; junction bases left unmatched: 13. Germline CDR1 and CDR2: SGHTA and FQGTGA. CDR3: CASRATPREGLTGELFF. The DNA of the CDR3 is TGTGCCAGCAGAGCAACCCCACGGGAGGGCCTCACCGGGGAGCTGTTTTTT.

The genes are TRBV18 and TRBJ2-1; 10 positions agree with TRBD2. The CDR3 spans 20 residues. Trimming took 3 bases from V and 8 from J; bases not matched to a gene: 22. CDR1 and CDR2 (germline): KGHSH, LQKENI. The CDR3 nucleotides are TGTGCCAGCTCACCGAGGCAGCGGCCTAGCGGGAGAGTAACCTCCGATGAGCAGTTCTTC. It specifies CASSPRQRPSGRVTSDEQFF.

This CDR3 reads CASLGQWGQPQHF. CDR3 sequence (DNA): TGTGCCAGCCTTGGACAGTGGGGACAGCCCCAGCATTTT. The rearrangement links TRBV12-3 or TRBV12-4 to TRBJ1-5, with D possibly being TRBD1 (6 bases). V was pared by 8 bases and J by 7 bases, with 15 bases between. The CDR3 is made up of 13 amino acids.

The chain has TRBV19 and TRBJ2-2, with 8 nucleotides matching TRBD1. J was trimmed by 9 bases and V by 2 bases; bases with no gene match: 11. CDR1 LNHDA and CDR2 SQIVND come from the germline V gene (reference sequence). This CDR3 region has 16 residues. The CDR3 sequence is CASSIRRQGAGRELFF. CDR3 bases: TGTGCCAGTAGTATAAGGAGGCAGGGGGCCGGTCGGGAGCTGTTTTTT.

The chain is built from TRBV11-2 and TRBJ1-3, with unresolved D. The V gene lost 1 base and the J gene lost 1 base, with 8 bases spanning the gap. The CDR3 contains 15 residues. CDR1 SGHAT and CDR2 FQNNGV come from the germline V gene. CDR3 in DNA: TGTGCCAGCAGCTTAGCCGCCAGTTCTGGAAACACCATATATTTT. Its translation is CASSLAASSGNTIYF.